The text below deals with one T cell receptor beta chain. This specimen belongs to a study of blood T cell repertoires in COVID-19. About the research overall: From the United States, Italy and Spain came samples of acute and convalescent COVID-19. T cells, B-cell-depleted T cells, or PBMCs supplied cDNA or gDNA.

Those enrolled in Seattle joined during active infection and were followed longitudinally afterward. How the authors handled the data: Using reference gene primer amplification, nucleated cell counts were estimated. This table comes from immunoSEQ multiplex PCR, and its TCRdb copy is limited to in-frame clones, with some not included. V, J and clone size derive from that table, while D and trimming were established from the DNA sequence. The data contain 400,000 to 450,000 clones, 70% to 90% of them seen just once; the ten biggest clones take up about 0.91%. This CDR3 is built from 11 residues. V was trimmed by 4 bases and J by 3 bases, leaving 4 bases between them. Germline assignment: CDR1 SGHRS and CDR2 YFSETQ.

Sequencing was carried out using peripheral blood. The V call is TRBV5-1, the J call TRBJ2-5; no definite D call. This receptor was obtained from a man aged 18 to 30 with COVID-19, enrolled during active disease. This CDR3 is CASSAEETQYF. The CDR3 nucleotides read TGCGCCAGCAGCGCAGAAGAGACCCAGTACTTC.